Listed below are T cell receptor beta chains from one sample, sequenced in a study of shared clonotypes between healthy human individuals. Sequenced by immunoSEQ multiplex PCR; TCRdb stores in-frame clones only, minus some. The sample lists roughly 500,000 clones, 79% seen once, with over 10% in the top ten. Sample: PBMCs. The receptors were sampled from a woman aged 40 to 50 in good health. Some clones in this sample may be carry-over from other donors' samples. The CDR3 runs from the conserved cysteine through the conserved F or W. A D gene is named only where the DNA matches it firmly. Not all rows give a size; the values are once, few, many and, for expanded clones, a class.

V gene	J gene	clone size	D gene	CDR3 protein	CDR3 DNA
TRBV11-3	TRBJ2-7	NA	NA	CASSPDYRGGFPYEQYF	TGTGCCAGCAGCCCCGATTACAGGGGGGGGTTCCCCTACGAGCAGTACTTC
TRBV7-6	TRBJ2-1	NA	NA	CASSNVGGYSYNEQFF	TGTGCCAGCTCCAATGTGGGGGGATACTCCTACAATGAGCAGTTCTTC
TRBV7-9	TRBJ2-7	few	TRBD2	CASSQTSYEQYF	TGTGCCAGCAGCCAGACTAGCTATGAGCAGTACTTC
TRBV18	TRBJ1-1	few	TRBD1	CASSRGQGTNTEAFF	TGTGCCAGCTCACGCGGACAGGGCACGAACACTGAAGCTTTCTTT
TRBV5-6	TRBJ1-5	NA	TRBD1	CASSPPGQDQPQHF	TGTGCCAGCAGCCCTCCGGGACAGGACCAGCCCCAGCATTTT
TRBV14	TRBJ2-7	NA	TRBD1	CASSQDIGGDEQYF	TGTGCCAGCAGCCAAGATATAGGGGGCGACGAGCAGTACTTC
TRBV7-9	TRBJ2-1	NA	NA	CASSPTRYNEQFF	TGTGCCAGCAGCCCGACACGGTACAATGAGCAGTTCTTC
TRBV6-5	TRBJ2-7	NA	NA	CASSYSTDYEQYF	TGTGCCAGCAGTTACTCTACTGACTACGAGCAGTACTTC
TRBV18	TRBJ1-5	NA	NA	CASSPPSSQGLVQPQHF	TGTGCCAGCTCACCACCGTCTTCCCAGGGGTTGGTTCAGCCCCAGCATTTT
TRBV9	TRBJ1-2	NA	TRBD1	CASSPIQGDNYGYTF	TGTGCCAGCAGCCCGATACAGGGGGACAACTATGGCTACACCTTC
TRBV4-1	TRBJ2-1	NA	TRBD2	CASSQLAGDYNEQFF	TGCGCCAGCAGCCAGTTAGCGGGAGACTACAATGAGCAGTTCTTC
TRBV7-9	TRBJ2-3	NA	NA	CASSLGDTTDTQYF	TGTGCCAGCAGCTTAGGGGACACCACAGATACGCAGTATTTT
TRBV30	TRBJ1-3	NA	NA	CAWSLGGLRNTIYF	TGTGCCTGGAGCCTCGGGGGGCTGAGAAACACCATATATTTT
TRBV28	TRBJ2-1	NA	TRBD1	CASSPWTGGGEQFF	TGTGCCAGCAGCCCCTGGACAGGGGGCGGTGAGCAGTTCTTC
TRBV30	TRBJ2-7	NA	NA	CAWSAIGNEQYF	TGTGCCTGGAGTGCAATAGGAAACGAGCAGTACTTC
TRBV5-1	TRBJ1-3	once	TRBD1	CATGARDRGFSGNTIYF	TGCGCCACAGGTGCCCGGGACAGGGGTTTCTCTGGTAACACCATATATTTT
TRBV28	TRBJ2-3	NA	NA	CASSFPWGGGEGTDTQYF	TGTGCCAGCAGTTTCCCTTGGGGAGGGGGCGAGGGCACAGATACGCAGTATTTT
TRBV7-2	TRBJ2-7	NA	NA	CASSLAPPPYEQYF	TGTGCCAGCAGCTTAGCGCCGCCCCCCTACGAGCAGTACTTC
TRBV28	TRBJ2-1	NA	TRBD1	CASSSMDRGSYNEQFF	TGTGCCAGCAGTTCCATGGACAGGGGGTCCTACAATGAGCAGTTCTTC
TRBV28	TRBJ2-5	once	NA	CASSQSYRDNRLEQYF	TGTGCCAGCAGTCAATCCTACCGGGACAACAGATTAGAGCAGTACTTC
TRBV6-5	TRBJ2-1	NA	TRBD2	CASSKLAGSYNEQFF	TGTGCCAGCAGTAAACTAGCGGGGTCCTACAATGAGCAGTTCTTC
TRBV28	TRBJ1-1	NA	NA	CASSLGLAATEAFF	TGTGCCAGCAGTTTGGGCCTAGCAGCCACTGAAGCTTTCTTT
TRBV4-2	TRBJ2-3	NA	TRBD2	CASSKTSGSFDTQYF	TGTGCCAGCAGCAAGACTAGCGGGAGTTTTGATACGCAGTATTTT
TRBV5-6	TRBJ2-7	NA	TRBD1	CASSLGQGASEQYF	TGTGCCAGCAGCTTGGGACAGGGGGCCAGTGAGCAGTACTTC